Included here is one T cell receptor beta chain sequence, with context. Produced via immunoSEQ multiplex PCR; TCRdb's table is partial and in-frame only. The table has about 130,000 clones, 70% to 75% seen once. These data belong to a study of blood T cell repertoires in COVID-19. Study-wide context: The samples span acute and convalescent COVID-19 from the United States, Italy and Spain.

The material sequenced was peripheral blood. The TCR comes from a man aged 55 to 70 with acute or convalescent COVID-19.

CDR3 sequence reads: CASSFSGTGAGYTF. CDR3 coding DNA: TGTGCCAGCAGTTTTTCCGGGACAGGGGCTGGCTACACCTTC. The chain has TRBV6-5 and TRBJ1-2; 10 bases are a match to TRBD1. The ends lost 4 bases at V and 7 bases at J; junction bases unmatched: 6. CDR3 length equals 14 residues. CDR1 MNHEY and CDR2 SVGAGI come from the germline V gene.